This T cell receptor (beta chain) was identified in a study of OX40 agonist ivuxolimab in advanced cancers. Study overall: Dose-escalation patients suffered from hepatocellular carcinoma, melanoma, renal cell or head and neck cancer.

This clone was detected once. Its antigen is undetermined. This table comes from immunoSEQ multiplex PCR, and its TCRdb copy is limited to in-frame clones, with some not included. Altogether approximately 62,000 clones are present, roughly 90% being singletons, with the ten largest covering approximately 5.4%. Points from the study as a whole: On average, CD8+ T cells showed a greater number of expanded clones than CD4+.

V was clipped by 6 bases and J by 3 bases, with 11 bases between them. The CDR3 spans 14 residues. Germline V gene lookup returns CDR1 SGHTA and CDR2 FQGTGA. Enrollment shut out patients with autoimmune disease history or systemic immunosuppression. V usage is TRBV7-3 and J usage is TRBJ2-2; D gene uncertain. The sequence came from an adult with an advanced solid tumor such as melanoma, head and neck, liver or kidney cancer. The sample was CD4+ or CD8+ T cells sorted from blood, taken in a trial of the OX40 agonist ivuxolimab. For the CDR3, the DNA is TGTGCCAGCAGTCCAGACTTTTACACCGGGGAGCTGTTTTTT. Amino acids: CASSPDFYTGELFF.